This T cell receptor (beta chain) came from a study of T cell changes during pregnancy in multiple sclerosis. CDR1 is SGHTA and CDR2 is FQGNSA in the germline V gene. V shed 4 bases, J shed 2 bases, and the junction held 10 bases outside the gene matches. The CDR3 is 18 amino acids. Using immunoSEQ multiplex PCR, the repertoire was profiled, and TCRdb retains in-frame clones only, with some absent. The repertoire has about 70,000 clones, less than 95% of them found once; the top ten carry less than 0.6%. The receptor comes from a female donor with multiple sclerosis, enrolled in a pregnancy study. The source material was peripheral blood, sampled in the third trimester of pregnancy. The rearrangement uses TRBV7-2 and TRBJ2-5; 13 bases align to TRBD2. The CDR3 nucleotides are TGTGCCAGCAGCTCTAGACCGGGACTAGCGGGGAGACAAGAGACCCAGTACTTC. Translated, it gives CASSSRPGLAGRQETQYF.